The present T cell receptor beta chain was sequenced within a study of T cells in Graves' hyperthyroidism and ophthalmopathy. There are 19 residues in the CDR3. Broader study findings: Before onset, ophthalmopathy was predicted by the model a median around 6.5 months earlier.

As regards this clonotype: Its antigen remains unknown. A junction end diverges from the germline sequence, so it may reflect a read error.

Researchers defined stable Graves' hyperthyroidism as no ophthalmopathy progression within 18 months. Patients between 18 and 65 years old had hyperthyroidism, newly diagnosed and lasting under 2 months. Diagnoses were made from clinical symptoms, serum measures (thyroxine and TRAb), thyroid ultrasound and orbital computed tomography. It was RNA transcripts that yielded the amplified TCR beta CDR3 regions. During a first-round RT-PCR of the TCR CDR3, the HTBI primer set was used. TCRdb reanalysed the multiplex PCR reads using MiXCR and keeps one entry per CDR3 protein. The top ten clones hold 10% to 13% of a sample with about 700,000 distinct CDR3 sequences, roughly 15% of them seen once.

Sample: blood. The genes are TRBV12-3 or TRBV12-4 and TRBJ2-2; TRBD1 is a possible D gene (6 bases). The sequence derives from a woman aged 18-30 years with Graves' hyperthyroidism. This CDR3 reads CANSNYGTRSLGNPGELFF. Written as DNA, the CDR3 is TGTGCCAACAGTAACTATGGGACAAGGTCGCTGGGAAACCCCGGGGAGCTGTTTTTT.